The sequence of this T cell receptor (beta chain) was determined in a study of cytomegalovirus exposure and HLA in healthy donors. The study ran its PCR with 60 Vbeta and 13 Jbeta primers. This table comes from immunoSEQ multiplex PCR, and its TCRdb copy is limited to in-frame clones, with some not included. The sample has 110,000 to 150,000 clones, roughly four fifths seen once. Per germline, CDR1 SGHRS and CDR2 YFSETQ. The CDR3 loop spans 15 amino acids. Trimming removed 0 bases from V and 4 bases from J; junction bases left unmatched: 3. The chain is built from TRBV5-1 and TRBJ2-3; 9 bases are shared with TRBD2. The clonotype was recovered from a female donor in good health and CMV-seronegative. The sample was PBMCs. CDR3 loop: CASSLGGGEADTQYF. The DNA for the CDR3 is TGCGCCAGCAGCTTGGGCGGGGGGGAGGCAGATACGCAGTATTTT.